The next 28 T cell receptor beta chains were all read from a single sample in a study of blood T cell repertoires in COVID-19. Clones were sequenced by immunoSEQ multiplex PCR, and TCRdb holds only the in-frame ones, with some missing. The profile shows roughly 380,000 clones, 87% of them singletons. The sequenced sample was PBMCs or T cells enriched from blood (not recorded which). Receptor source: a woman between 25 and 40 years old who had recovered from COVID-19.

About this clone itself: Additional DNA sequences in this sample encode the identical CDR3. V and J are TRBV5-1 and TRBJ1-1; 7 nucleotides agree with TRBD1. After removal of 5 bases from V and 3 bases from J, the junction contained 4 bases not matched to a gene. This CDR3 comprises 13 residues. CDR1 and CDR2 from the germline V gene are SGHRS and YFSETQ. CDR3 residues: CASSYRGDTEAFF. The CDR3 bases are TGCGCCAGCAGTTACAGGGGCGACACTGAAGCTTTCTTT.

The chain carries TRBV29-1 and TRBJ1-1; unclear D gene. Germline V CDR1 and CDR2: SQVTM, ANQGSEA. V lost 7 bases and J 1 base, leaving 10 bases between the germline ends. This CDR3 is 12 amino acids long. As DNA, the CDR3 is TGCAGCGCCTGGACTGCGAACACTGAAGCTTTCTTT. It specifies CSAWTANTEAFF. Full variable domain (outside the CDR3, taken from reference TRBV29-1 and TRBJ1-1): SAVISQKPSRDICQRGTSLTIQCQVDSQVTMMFWYRQQPGQSLTLIATANQGSEATYESGFVIDKFPISRPNLTFSTLTVSNMSPEDSSIYLCSAWTANTEAFFGQGTRLTVV.

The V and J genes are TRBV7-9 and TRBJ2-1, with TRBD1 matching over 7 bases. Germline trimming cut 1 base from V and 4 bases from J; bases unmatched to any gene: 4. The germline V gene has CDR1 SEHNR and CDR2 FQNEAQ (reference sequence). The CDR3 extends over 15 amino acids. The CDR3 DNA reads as TGTGCCAGCAGCTTAGGAGACAGGGCGTACAATGAGCAGTTCTTC. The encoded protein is CASSLGDRAYNEQFF.

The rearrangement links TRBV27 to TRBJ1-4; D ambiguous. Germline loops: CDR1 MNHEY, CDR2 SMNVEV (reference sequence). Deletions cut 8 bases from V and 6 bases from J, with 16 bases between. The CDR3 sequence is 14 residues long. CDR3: CASGRESSDEKLFF. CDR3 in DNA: TGTGCCAGCGGCCGGGAATCTAGCGATGAAAAACTGTTTTTT.

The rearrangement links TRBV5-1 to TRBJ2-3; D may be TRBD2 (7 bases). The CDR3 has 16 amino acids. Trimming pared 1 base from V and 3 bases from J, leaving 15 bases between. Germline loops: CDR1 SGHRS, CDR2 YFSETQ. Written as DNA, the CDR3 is TGCGCCAGCAGCTTGATTCCGGGGGGCGGGACAGATACGCAGTATTTT. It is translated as CASSLIPGGGTDTQYF. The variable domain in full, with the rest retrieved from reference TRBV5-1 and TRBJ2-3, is KAGVTQTPRYLIKTRGQQVTLSCSPISGHRSVSWYQQTPGQGLQFLFEYFSETQRNKGNFPGRFSGRQFSNSRSEMNVSTLELGDSALYLCASSLIPGGGTDTQYFGPGTRLTVL.

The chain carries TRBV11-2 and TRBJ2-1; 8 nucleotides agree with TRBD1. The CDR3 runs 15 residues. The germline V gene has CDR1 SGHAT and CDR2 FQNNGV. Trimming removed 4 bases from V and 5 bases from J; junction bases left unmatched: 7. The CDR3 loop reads CASSSSDRGDNEQFF. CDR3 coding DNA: TGTGCCAGCAGCTCTTCTGACAGGGGAGACAATGAGCAGTTCTTC. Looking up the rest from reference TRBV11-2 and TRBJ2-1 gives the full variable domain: EAGVAQSPRYKIIEKRQSVAFWCNPISGHATLYWYQQILGQGPKLLIQFQNNGVVDDSQLPKDRFSAERLKGVDSTLKIQPAKLEDSAVYLCASSSSDRGDNEQFFGPGTRLTVL.

The DNA of the CDR3 is TGTGCCAGCAGTTTCGGGTTCGAGCAGTACTTC. This sequence encodes CASSFGFEQYF. The rearrangement uses TRBV28 and TRBJ2-7; D is ambiguous. Germline CDR1 is MDHEN and CDR2 is SYDVKM. The CDR3 runs 11 residues. Deletions cut 3 bases from V and 6 bases from J, with 6 bases between.

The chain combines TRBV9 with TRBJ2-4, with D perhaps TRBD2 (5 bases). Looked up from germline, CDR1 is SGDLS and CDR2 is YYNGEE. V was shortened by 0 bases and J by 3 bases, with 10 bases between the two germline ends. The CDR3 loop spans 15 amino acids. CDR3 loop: CASSVDGVGKNIQYF. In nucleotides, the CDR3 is TGTGCCAGCAGCGTAGACGGGGTCGGCAAAAACATTCAGTACTTC.

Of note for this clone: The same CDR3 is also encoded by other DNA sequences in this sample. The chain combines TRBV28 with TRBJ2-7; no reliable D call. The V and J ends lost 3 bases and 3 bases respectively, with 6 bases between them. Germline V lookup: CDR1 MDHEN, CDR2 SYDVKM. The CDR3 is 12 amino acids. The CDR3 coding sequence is TGTGCCAGCAGTTTGCCGGGCTACGAGCAGTACTTC. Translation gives CASSLPGYEQYF.

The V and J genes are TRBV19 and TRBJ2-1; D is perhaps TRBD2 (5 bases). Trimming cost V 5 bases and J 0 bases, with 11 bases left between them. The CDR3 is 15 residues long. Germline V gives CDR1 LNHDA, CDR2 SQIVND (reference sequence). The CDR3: CASSVDSSSYNEQFF. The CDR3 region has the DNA TGTGCCAGTAGTGTGGACTCTTCCTCCTACAATGAGCAGTTCTTC.

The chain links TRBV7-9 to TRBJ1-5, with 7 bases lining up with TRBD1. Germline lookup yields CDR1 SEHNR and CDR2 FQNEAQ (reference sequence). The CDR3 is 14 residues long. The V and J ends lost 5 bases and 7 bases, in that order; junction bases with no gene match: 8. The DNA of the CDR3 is TGTGCCAGCAGCATCACAGGGGCGGGGCAGCCCCAGCATTTT. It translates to CASSITGAGQPQHF.

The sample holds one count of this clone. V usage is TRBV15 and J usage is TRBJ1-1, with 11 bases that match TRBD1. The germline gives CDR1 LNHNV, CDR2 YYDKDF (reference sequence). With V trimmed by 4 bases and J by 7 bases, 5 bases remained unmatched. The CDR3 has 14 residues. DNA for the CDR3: TGTGCCACCAGCAACCGGGGACAGGGGGTTGAAGCTTTCTTT. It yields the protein CATSNRGQGVEAFF. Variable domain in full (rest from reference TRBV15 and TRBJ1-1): DAMVIQNPRYQVTQFGKPVTLSCSQTLNHNVMYWYQQKSSQAPKLLFHYYDKDFNNEADTPDNFQSRRPNTSFCFLDIRSPGLGDTAMYLCATSNRGQGVEAFFGQGTRLTVV.

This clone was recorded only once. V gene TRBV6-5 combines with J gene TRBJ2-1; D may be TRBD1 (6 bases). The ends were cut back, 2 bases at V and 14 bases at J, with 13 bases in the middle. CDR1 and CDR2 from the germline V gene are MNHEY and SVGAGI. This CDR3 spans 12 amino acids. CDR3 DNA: TGTGCCAGCAGTTACCAACAGGGCTTCGAGTTCTTC. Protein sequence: CASSYQQGFEFF.

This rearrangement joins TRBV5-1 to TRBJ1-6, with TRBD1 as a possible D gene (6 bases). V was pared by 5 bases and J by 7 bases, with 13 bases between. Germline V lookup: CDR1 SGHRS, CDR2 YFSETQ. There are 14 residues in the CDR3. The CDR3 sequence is CASREGGRNSPLHF. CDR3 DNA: TGCGCCAGCAGAGAAGGGGGACGAAATTCACCCCTCCACTTT. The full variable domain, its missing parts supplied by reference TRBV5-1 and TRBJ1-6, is KAGVTQTPRYLIKTRGQQVTLSCSPISGHRSVSWYQQTPGQGLQFLFEYFSETQRNKGNFPGRFSGRQFSNSRSEMNVSTLELGDSALYLCASREGGRNSPLHFGNGTRLTVT.

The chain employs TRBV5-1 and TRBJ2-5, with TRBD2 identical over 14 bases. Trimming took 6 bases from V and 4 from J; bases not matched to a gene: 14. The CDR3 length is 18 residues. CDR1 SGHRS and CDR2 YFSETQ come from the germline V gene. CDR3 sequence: CASTYSGTSGRTRETQYF. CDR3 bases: TGCGCCAGCACCTATTCCGGGACTAGCGGGAGAACGCGAGAGACCCAGTACTTC.

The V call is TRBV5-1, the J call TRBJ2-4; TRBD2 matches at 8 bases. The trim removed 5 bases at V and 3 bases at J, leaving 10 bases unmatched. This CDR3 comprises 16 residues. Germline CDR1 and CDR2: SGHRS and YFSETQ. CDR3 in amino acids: CASRYKAGEDKNIQYF. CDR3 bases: TGCGCCAGCAGATATAAAGCGGGGGAAGACAAAAACATTCAGTACTTC.

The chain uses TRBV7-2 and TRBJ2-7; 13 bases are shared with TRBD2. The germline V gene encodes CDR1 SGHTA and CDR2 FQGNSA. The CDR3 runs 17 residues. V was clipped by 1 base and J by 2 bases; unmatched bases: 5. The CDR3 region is CASSLELAGGPAYEQYF. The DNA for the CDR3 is TGTGCCAGCAGCTTAGAACTAGCGGGAGGGCCCGCCTACGAGCAGTACTTC.

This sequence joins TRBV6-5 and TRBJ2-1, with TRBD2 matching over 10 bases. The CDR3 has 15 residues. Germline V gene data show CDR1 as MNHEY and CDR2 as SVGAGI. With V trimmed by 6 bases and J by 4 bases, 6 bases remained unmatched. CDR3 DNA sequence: TGTGCCAGCAGCCGAGGGACTAGCGCATACAATGAGCAGTTCTTC. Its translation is CASSRGTSAYNEQFF.

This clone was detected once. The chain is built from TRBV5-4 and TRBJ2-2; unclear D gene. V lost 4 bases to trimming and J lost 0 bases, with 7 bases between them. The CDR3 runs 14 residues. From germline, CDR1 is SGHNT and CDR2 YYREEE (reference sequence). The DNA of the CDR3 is TGTGCCAGCAGCCCGTTTACGAACACCGGGGAGCTGTTTTTT. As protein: CASSPFTNTGELFF.

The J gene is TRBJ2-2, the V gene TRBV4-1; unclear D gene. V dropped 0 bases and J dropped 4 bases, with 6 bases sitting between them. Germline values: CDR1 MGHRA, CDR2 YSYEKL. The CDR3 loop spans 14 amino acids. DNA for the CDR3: TGCGCCAGCAGCCAAGATCCAGGCACCGGGGAGCTGTTTTTT. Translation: CASSQDPGTGELFF.

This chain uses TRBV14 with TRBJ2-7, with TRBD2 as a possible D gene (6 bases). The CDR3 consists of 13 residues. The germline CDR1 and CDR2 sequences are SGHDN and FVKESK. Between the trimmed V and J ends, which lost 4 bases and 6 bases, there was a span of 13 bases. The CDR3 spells CASSLTSLGEQYF. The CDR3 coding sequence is TGTGCCAGCAGCCTGACTAGTTTGGGCGAGCAGTACTTC.

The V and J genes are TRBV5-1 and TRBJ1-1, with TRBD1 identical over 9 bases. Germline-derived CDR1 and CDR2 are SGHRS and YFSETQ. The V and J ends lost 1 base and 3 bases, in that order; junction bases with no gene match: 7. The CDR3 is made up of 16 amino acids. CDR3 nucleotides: TGCGCCAGCAGCTTGACCAACAGGGGGCTTGACACTGAAGCTTTCTTT. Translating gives CASSLTNRGLDTEAFF.

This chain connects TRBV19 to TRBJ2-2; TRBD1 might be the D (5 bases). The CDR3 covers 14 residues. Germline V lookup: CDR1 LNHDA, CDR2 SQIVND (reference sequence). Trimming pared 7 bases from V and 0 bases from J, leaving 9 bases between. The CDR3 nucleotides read TGTGCCAGTAACCAGGGTTCGAACACCGGGGAGCTGTTTTTT. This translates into CASNQGSNTGELFF.

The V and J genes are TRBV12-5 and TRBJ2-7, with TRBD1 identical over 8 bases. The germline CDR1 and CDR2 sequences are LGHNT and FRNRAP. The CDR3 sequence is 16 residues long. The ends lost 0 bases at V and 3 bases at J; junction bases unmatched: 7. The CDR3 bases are TGTGCTAGTGGTTTGGTACAGGGGACAGGAAACTACGAGCAGTACTTC. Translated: CASGLVQGTGNYEQYF.

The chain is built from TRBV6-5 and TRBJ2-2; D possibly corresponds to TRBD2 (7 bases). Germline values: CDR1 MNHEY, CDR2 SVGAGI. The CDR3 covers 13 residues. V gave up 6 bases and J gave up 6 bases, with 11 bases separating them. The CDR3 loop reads CASRGGQAGELFF. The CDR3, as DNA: TGTGCCAGCAGGGGGGGGCAGGCCGGGGAGCTGTTTTTT.

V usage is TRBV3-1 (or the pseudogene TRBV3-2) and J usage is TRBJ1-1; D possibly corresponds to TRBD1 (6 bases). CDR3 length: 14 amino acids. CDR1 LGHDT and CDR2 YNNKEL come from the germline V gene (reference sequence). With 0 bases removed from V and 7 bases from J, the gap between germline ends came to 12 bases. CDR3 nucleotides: TGTGCCAGCAGCCAAGATGGGGGCGCGGGTGAAGCTTTCTTT. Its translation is CASSQDGGAGEAFF.

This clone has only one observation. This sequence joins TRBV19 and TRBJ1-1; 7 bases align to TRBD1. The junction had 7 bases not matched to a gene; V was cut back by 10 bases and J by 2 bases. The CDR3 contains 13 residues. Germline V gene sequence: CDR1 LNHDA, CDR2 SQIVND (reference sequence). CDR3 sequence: CATFGTDNTEAFF. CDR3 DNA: TGTGCCACCTTCGGGACAGATAACACTGAAGCTTTCTTT.

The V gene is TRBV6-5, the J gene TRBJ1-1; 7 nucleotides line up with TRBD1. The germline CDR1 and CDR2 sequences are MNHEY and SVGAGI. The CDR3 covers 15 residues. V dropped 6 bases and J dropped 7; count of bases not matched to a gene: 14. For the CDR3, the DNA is TGTGCCAGCAGCCCGATGGGGACAGCTTACGGTGAAGCTTTCTTT. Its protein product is CASSPMGTAYGEAFF.